The entry that follows covers one T cell receptor beta chain sequence. This clonotype has ten or more counts. Its antigen has not been determined. Base qualities are missing; no much larger clone stands one base away. The sample comes from a study of CD8 T cells in ankylosing spondylitis (dated by TCRdb to about 2017). In the study overall: The study set out to find disease-linked TCR variants by profiling T cell receptor beta repertoires in ankylosing spondylitis patients and healthy donors. The full study cohort comprised about 24 ankylosing spondylitis patients and about a hundred healthy donors. Samples of peripheral blood were taken, and for ankylosing spondylitis patients, synovial fluid was collected as well. The investigation overall reported the following: In peripheral blood, the disease-linked clones were found at relatively low frequencies and had a CD8+ phenotype. A TCR beta motif of about 8 highly homologous amino acid variants appeared characteristic of blood from ankylosing spondylitis patients. According to the report, matched synovial fluid samples from ankylosing spondylitis patients were significantly enriched for the disease-linked clones. Some motif variants were previously reported in synovial fluid and blood of reactive arthritis patients, suggesting common disease-initiation mechanisms.

TCRdb shows the sequencer as Illumina HiSeq 2500. TCR beta libraries were prepared by quantitative 5'-RACE with molecular barcodes. The original methods were these. A new computational method based on a probabilistic model of VDJ rearrangement was used to identify disease-linked TCR variants. TCRdb applied fastp at Q25 and MiXCR to the public reads, then kept only in-frame beta chains. All rows with the same CDR3 protein become a single entry with the most common DNA and genes. For this entry, the V and J calls and clone size follow TCRdb and not the study's own pipeline. For this sample there are hundreds of thousands of distinct CDR3 sequences; about 25% appear just once. Roughly 0.8% of the sample lies in the top ten. Germline trimming amounts to 4 bases on V and 8 bases on J, with 7 as the count of junction bases outside the gene matches. The CDR3 runs 14 residues from the cysteine to the phenylalanine. Kept here is only the CDR3 DNA, which spans 42 bases and is read in frame from base 1.

Input material: blood, either unsorted or a sorted T cell fraction (not recorded which). This sequence was found in a male donor with ankylosing spondylitis. The chain couples TRBV12-3 or TRBV12-4 to TRBJ2-1, and TRBD1 matches 8 of the central bases. The CDR3 protein is CASSSQGASDEQFF. The DNA sequence is TGTGCCAGCAGTTCGCAGGGGGCTAGCGATGAGCAGTTCTTC.